The present entry profiles one T cell receptor (beta chain) with its context. Its antigen is unidentified. This CDR3 is built from 12 residues. V was trimmed by 7 bases and J by 4 bases, leaving 10 bases between them. CDR1 is ENHRY and CDR2 is SYGVKD in the germline V gene. Pre-culture CD4+ samples were sequenced deeply, targeting 200,000 T cell genomes. Profiled with immunoSEQ multiplex PCR; TCRdb holds only in-frame clones, not every one. The top ten clones hold roughly 0.3% of a sample with around 110,000 clones, about 92% of them seen once. The sample is drawn from a study of T cell repertoires and HLA-DP antigens. Study findings and constraints: Previously undetected clones averaged approximately 35% and 51% against the two alleles respectively.

This TCR was sampled from a woman aged 18-29 years in good health and CMV-seronegative. The chain links TRBV10-3 to TRBJ1-1; D may be TRBD1 (5 bases). Sequences were obtained from CD4+ T cells from PBMCs. The CDR3 region is CAIKGVGTEAFF. The CDR3 nucleotides are TGTGCCATCAAAGGGGTTGGCACTGAAGCTTTCTTT.